This entry is about one T cell receptor beta chain. Its target is not known. Vbeta (60) and Jbeta (13) primers were used in the PCR. Sequencing used immunoSEQ multiplex PCR; TCRdb keeps in-frame clones, though not all of them. The data show 95,000 to 110,000 clones, 77% seen once. Healthy bone marrow donors formed the donor group. These data are taken from a study of cytomegalovirus exposure and HLA in healthy donors. Study conclusions and caveats: Investigators reported some 150 TCR beta chains as tied to cytomegalovirus. HLA alleles showed associations with around 15,000 TCR beta sequences in a later analysis, at a 0.05 false discovery rate. A few CMV-associated chains were confirmed in vitro to be specific for CMV antigens.

The specimen was PBMCs. This TCR derives from a male donor in good health and CMV-seronegative.

CDR3 protein: CASSSGTSGKETQYF. The CDR3 nucleotides read TGTGCCAGCAGCTCGGGGACTAGCGGTAAAGAGACCCAGTACTTC. The V call is TRBV5-8, the J call TRBJ2-5; TRBD2 aligns across 11 bases. In germline, CDR1 is SGHTS, CDR2 YDEGEE. The CDR3 extends over 15 amino acids. V lost 3 bases and J lost 3; bases outside the gene matches: 4.